This T cell receptor (beta chain) was documented in a study of blood T cells in healthy people across ages. Study findings and constraints: TCR beta diversity was tightly associated with the proportion of naive T cells.

Samples had at least 7 million PBMCs isolated from them. A second PCR of 7 to 11 cycles used a sample-barcoded 5' primer and a J-beta primer mix. Each sample yielded at least 3 million CDR3-containing paired-end reads. TCRdb re-derived calls from the 5' RACE reads in MiXCR, one entry per CDR3 protein. The repertoire has hundreds of thousands of distinct CDR3 sequences, roughly half of them found once; the top ten carry 51%. Germline V gene lookup returns CDR1 LGHDT and CDR2 YNNKEL (reference sequence). The CDR3 spans 18 residues. The trim removed 4 bases at V and 6 bases at J, leaving 11 bases unmatched. For this clonotype: Its antigen is unknown.

The TCR comes from a man in his sixties in good health. This chain joins TRBV3-1 and TRBJ2-1, with TRBD2 matching 14 bases. What was sequenced was blood. Here the CDR3 DNA reads TGTGCCAGCAGCCCGGCGACTAGCGGGGGGGTTCGGCTCAATGAGCAGTTCTTC. It translates to CASSPATSGGVRLNEQFF.